Presented here are 3 T cell receptor beta chains from one specimen sequenced in a study of PD-L1 blockade in urothelial cancer (TCRdb year 2017). Libraries came from the immunoSEQ multiplex PCR assay. As stored in TCRdb, this immuneACCESS dataset retains in-frame rearrangements with V and J assigned. A fraction of the clones does not appear; measured against another copy, unresolved V genes explain less than half of the discrepancy, and the remainder lacks a known reason. In all, the sample holds about 79,000 clones, and around four fifths of those were seen once. Approximately 6.7% of the sample comes from the top ten. What this sample's time point label stands for: pretreatment peripheral blood. The material was PBMCs, obtained around atezolizumab (anti-PD-L1) treatment. These receptors were taken from a man aged 35-49 years with urothelial cancer.

The V gene is TRBV5-1, the J gene TRBJ2-3; 8 bases are a match to TRBD2. The germline gives CDR1 SGHRS, CDR2 YFSETQ. This CDR3 contains 15 residues. Trimming took 2 bases from V and 2 from J; bases not matched to a gene: 4. CDR3 amino acids: CASSLAGAPTDTQYF. Written as DNA, the CDR3 is TGCGCCAGCAGCTTAGCGGGAGCTCCCACAGATACGCAGTATTTT.

The rearrangement joins TRBV5-6 to TRBJ1-4, with TRBD1 identical over 9 bases. J gave up 8 bases and V 2 bases, and 1 base lay outside the gene matches. Germline CDR1 and CDR2: SGHDT and YYEEEE. There are 13 residues in the CDR3. The CDR3 region is CASSFDRGEKLFF. The DNA of the CDR3 is TGTGCCAGCAGCTTCGACAGGGGGGAAAAACTGTTTTTT.

The rearrangement uses TRBV4-1 and TRBJ2-3; 8 bases map to TRBD1. From germline, CDR1 is MGHRA and CDR2 YSYEKL. The CDR3 covers 15 residues. The V and J ends lost 2 bases and 3 bases, in that order; junction bases with no gene match: 4. CDR3: CASSQSGQGTDTQYF. The CDR3 coding sequence is TGCGCCAGCAGCCAATCAGGACAGGGAACAGATACGCAGTATTTT.